A single sample gave rise to the 29 T cell receptor beta chains below, sequenced in a study of blood T cell repertoires in COVID-19. Profiled with immunoSEQ multiplex PCR; TCRdb holds only in-frame clones, not every one. The table shows some 320,000 clones, with 75% to 90% occurring only once. Sequencing input: PBMCs or T cells enriched from blood (not recorded which). Receptor source: a woman younger than 45 who had been exposed to COVID-19.

The chain couples TRBV27 to TRBJ2-7; D perhaps matches TRBD2 (7 bases). Germline V gene data show CDR1 as MNHEY and CDR2 as SMNVEV (reference sequence). The V end was cut by 4 bases, the J end by 3 bases, with 22 bases between. The CDR3 spans 17 residues. The CDR3 nucleotides read TGTGCCAGCAGTTCTATGCCTGGCGGGGGCGGGGGCTACGAGCAGTACTTC. It translates to CASSSMPGGGGGYEQYF.

This chain joins TRBV6-5 and TRBJ1-2; TRBD1 agrees at 9 bases. CDR3 size: 15 residues. V was pared by 7 bases and J by 1 base, with 7 bases of the junction left unmatched. Germline V CDR1 and CDR2: MNHEY, SVGAGI. CDR3 nucleotides: TGTGCCAGCAACCTGGGACAGGGCCTTAACTATGGCTACACCTTC. Its translation is CASNLGQGLNYGYTF.

The rearrangement uses TRBV12-3 or TRBV12-4 and TRBJ1-6; D unresolved. V lost 3 bases and J lost 9, with 6 bases in between. The CDR3 extends over 12 amino acids. The CDR3, as DNA: TGTGCCAGCAGTTTCAGCGGTTCACCCCTCCACTTT. Amino acids: CASSFSGSPLHF.

This clone came up a few times. Distinct nucleotide sequences in the sample also encode this CDR3. V is TRBV6-2 or TRBV6-3 and J is TRBJ2-5; 13 bases line up with TRBD2. After removal of 4 bases from V and 2 bases from J, the junction contained 4 bases not matched to a gene. The CDR3 has 16 amino acids. Germline values: CDR1 MNHEY, CDR2 SVGEGT. DNA of the CDR3: TGTGCCAGCAGTTCCGGACTAGCGGGGGCACAAGAGACCCAGTACTTC. Translated: CASSSGLAGAQETQYF.

The chain is built from TRBV7-8 and TRBJ2-2; the match to TRBD1 covers 7 bases. The CDR3 has 15 amino acids. J lost 8 bases, V lost 7 bases, and 13 bases had no gene match. Germline V gives CDR1 SGHVS, CDR2 FQNEAQ. CDR3 sequence: CASMKGASERGELFF. The CDR3 bases are TGTGCCAGCATGAAGGGGGCCTCCGAGAGGGGGGAGCTGTTTTTT. Full variable domain (missing parts from reference TRBV7-8 and TRBJ2-2): GAGVSQSPRYKVAKRGQDVALRCDPISGHVSLFWYQQALGQGPEFLTYFQNEAQLDKSGLPSDRFFAERPEGSVSTLKIQRTQQEDSAVYLCASMKGASERGELFFGEGSRLTVL.

The chain recombines TRBV19 with TRBJ1-5; 8 bases are a match to TRBD1. CDR1 and CDR2 (germline): LNHDA, SQIVND (reference sequence). The CDR3 is 18 residues long. V shed 1 base, J shed 2 bases, and the junction held 10 bases outside the gene matches. The DNA of the CDR3 is TGTGCCAGTAGTATAGTGCGAGGACAGGGATGGGGCAATCAGCCCCAGCATTTT. It encodes CASSIVRGQGWGNQPQHF.

The chain couples TRBV15 to TRBJ2-3, with a possible D match to TRBD1 (5 bases). This CDR3 region has 10 residues. CDR1 and CDR2 (germline): LNHNV, YYDKDF (reference sequence). The CDR3 nucleotides are TGTTGGACATTCACAGATACGCAGTATTTT. Translating it yields CWTFTDTQYF.

The rearrangement links TRBV28 to TRBJ1-1, with D unresolved. This CDR3 contains 14 residues. Germline CDR1 is MDHEN and CDR2 is SYDVKM. Trimming took off 5 bases at V and 10 bases at J, with 20 bases between the two ends. In DNA, the CDR3 is TGTGCCAGCAGTCCCGGGGAAACTTGGCGTGGAGCTTTCTTT. Its protein is CASSPGETWRGAFF.

The rearrangement links TRBV19 to TRBJ1-5, with TRBD1 matching 10 bases. V lost 3 bases, J lost 6 bases, and 8 bases stayed unmatched. Germline V gene sequence: CDR1 LNHDA, CDR2 SQIVND (reference sequence). The CDR3 spans 16 residues. CDR3 DNA: TGTGCCAGTAGTATCTCCCTGACAGGGGGCTCTCAGCCCCAGCATTTT. As protein: CASSISLTGGSQPQHF. The full variable domain, in which reference TRBV19 and TRBJ1-5 provide the parts outside the CDR3, is DGGITQSPKYLFRKEGQNVTLSCEQNLNHDAMYWYRQDPGQGLRLIYYSQIVNDFQKGDIAEGYSVSREKKESFPLTVTSAQKNPTAFYLCASSISLTGGSQPQHFGDGTRLSIL.

In DNA form, the CDR3 reads TGCGCCAGCAGGGGCGGGGGGAGCTCCTACAATGAGCAGTTCTTC. Translated, it gives CASRGGGSSYNEQFF. The gene calls are TRBV10-2 and TRBJ2-1, with 8 bases identical to TRBD2. The CDR3 has 15 residues. J gave up 0 bases and V 6 bases, and 4 bases lay outside the gene matches. Germline V lookup: CDR1 WSHSY, CDR2 SAAADI.

This clone was picked up one time. CDR3 protein: CASSEGAGGGQPQHF. DNA of the CDR3: TGTGCCAGCAGTGAAGGGGCAGGGGGCGGTCAGCCCCAGCATTTT. The chain recombines TRBV2 with TRBJ1-5; 8 nucleotides line up with TRBD1. The V segment lost 1 base and the J segment 6 bases; nucleotides outside the gene matches: 5. This CDR3 is 15 amino acids long. The germline V gene has CDR1 SNHLY and CDR2 FYNNEI.

The table lists this clone with a count of one. CDR3 residues: CASSLGLAGGREQYF. CDR3 DNA: TGTGCCAGCAGCCTTGGACTAGCGGGGGGTCGGGAGCAGTACTTC. This chain links TRBV7-2 with TRBJ2-7; TRBD2 aligns across 14 bases. Germline values: CDR1 SGHTA, CDR2 FQGNSA. CDR3 length: 15 residues. The ends lost 5 bases at V and 7 bases at J; junction bases unmatched: 7.

The CDR3 DNA follows: TGTGCCAGCAGCTCAGGCGGGGGCTACACCTTC. It codes for CASSSGGGYTF. The chain has TRBV7-9 and TRBJ1-2; D uncertain. CDR1 and CDR2 (germline): SEHNR, FQNEAQ (reference sequence). CDR3 length equals 11 residues. V gave up 4 bases and J gave up 8 bases, with 8 bases separating them.

V gene TRBV5-1 combines with J gene TRBJ1-1; no clear D gene. The CDR3 sequence is 14 residues long. Germline V gene data show CDR1 as SGHRS and CDR2 as YFSETQ. The V gene lost 0 bases and the J gene lost 5 bases, with 11 bases spanning the gap. This CDR3 reads CASSLDGGTTEAFF. In nucleotides, the CDR3 is TGCGCCAGCAGCTTGGACGGCGGAACAACTGAAGCTTTCTTT.

The chain uses TRBV21-1 and TRBJ1-2. TRBV21-1 is a recognized pseudogene. The CDR3 spans 15 residues. The CDR3 nucleotides are TGTGCCAGCAGCTTAGGGGGGGGAACGTTGAATGGCTACACCTTC. Translation gives CASSLGGGTLNGYTF.

The rearrangement links TRBV28 to TRBJ1-5; 10 bases are shared with TRBD1. CDR3 length: 17 residues. With V trimmed by 4 bases and J by 4 bases, 10 bases remained unmatched. The germline gives CDR1 MDHEN, CDR2 SYDVKM. Here the CDR3 reads CASSWEGTGVGNQPQHF. In DNA, the CDR3 is TGTGCCAGCAGTTGGGAAGGGACAGGGGTCGGAAATCAGCCCCAGCATTTT.

The chain carries TRBV7-9 and TRBJ2-5, with TRBD2 matching over 12 bases. V was clipped by 6 bases and J by 4 bases; unmatched bases: 12. This CDR3 is 17 amino acids long. The germline V gene has CDR1 SEHNR and CDR2 FQNEAQ (reference sequence). In DNA form, the CDR3 reads TGTGCCAGCAGTTGGGGACTAGCGGGTTCAGTTGGAGAGACCCAGTACTTC. Its translation is CASSWGLAGSVGETQYF.

The sample holds one count of this clone. The chain recombines TRBV7-9 with TRBJ1-6, with 7 positions matching TRBD1. V shed 6 bases, J shed 7 bases, and the junction held 12 bases outside the gene matches. CDR3 size: 16 residues. CDR1 and CDR2 from the germline V gene are SEHNR and FQNEAQ (reference sequence). The CDR3 is CASSPILTGPNSPLHF. CDR3 coding DNA: TGTGCCAGCAGTCCGATATTGACAGGGCCGAATTCACCCCTCCACTTT.

This clone was picked up one time. This chain links TRBV11-3 with TRBJ2-1, with 9 bases that match TRBD1. Germline CDR1 reads SGHNT; CDR2 reads YENEEA. CDR3 length: 15 amino acids. Losses at the gene ends were 3 bases for V and 2 bases for J; bases not matched to a gene: 2. The CDR3 DNA reads TGTGCCAGCAGCTTGGGGACAGGGCCCTACAATGAGCAGTTCTTC. Translated, it gives CASSLGTGPYNEQFF.

The V gene is TRBV6-1, the J gene TRBJ1-5; 8 bases fit TRBD1. J was trimmed by 6 bases and V by 2 bases; bases with no gene match: 9. The CDR3 totals 16 residues. The germline V gene encodes CDR1 MNHNS and CDR2 SASEGT. The DNA of the CDR3 is TGTGCCAGCAGTGAATCTTGGACAGGGATACTTCAGCCCCAGCATTTT. Protein: CASSESWTGILQPQHF.

V gene TRBV11-2 combines with J gene TRBJ2-6; the match to TRBD2 covers 10 bases. Trimming cost V 3 bases and J 0 bases; bases outside gene matches: 5. The germline V gene has CDR1 SGHAT and CDR2 FQNNGV. The CDR3 is made up of 18 amino acids. CDR3 nucleotide sequence: TGTGCCAGCAGCTTCGTCGTAGCGGGAGGCTCTGGGGCCAACGTCCTGACTTTC. It codes for CASSFVVAGGSGANVLTF.

This rearrangement joins TRBV19 to TRBJ1-4; TRBD1 matches at 7 bases. There are 12 residues in the CDR3. Trimming at V came to 9 bases and at J to 7 bases, leaving 5 bases not matched to a gene. Germline V CDR1 and CDR2: LNHDA, SQIVND (reference sequence). As DNA, the CDR3 is TGTGCCAGCCGTCCAGGGGGTGAAAAACTGTTTTTT. Its translation: CASRPGGEKLFF.

The table lists this clone with a count of one. The genes are TRBV6-5 and TRBJ2-7; weak D call: TRBD2 (5 bases). Deletions cut 10 bases from V and 2 bases from J, with 21 bases between. There are 15 residues in the CDR3. CDR1 is MNHEY and CDR2 is SVGAGI in the germline V gene. This CDR3 is CATQPSGVRAYEQYF. CDR3 bases: TGTGCCACACAACCATCCGGGGTTAGGGCCTACGAGCAGTACTTC.

The chain employs TRBV6-2 or TRBV6-3 and TRBJ2-7, with a possible D match to TRBD1 (8 bases). The CDR3 consists of 15 residues. The V gene lost 6 bases and the J gene lost 2 bases, with 17 bases spanning the gap. Germline CDR1 reads MNHEY; CDR2 reads SVGEGT. The CDR3 DNA sequence: TGTGCCAGCAGCCGAGGACAGGGAGGGGCCTACGAGCAGTACTTC. Its protein product is CASSRGQGGAYEQYF.

The genes are TRBV18 and TRBJ2-7; 8 positions match TRBD2. The CDR3 contains 16 residues. Trimming took 6 bases from V and 2 from J; bases not matched to a gene: 12. Per the germline V gene, CDR1 is KGHSH and CDR2 is LQKENI. The CDR3 reads CASSTRRSGSTYEQYF. CDR3 nucleotides: TGTGCCAGCTCCACCCGCCGGAGCGGGAGCACCTACGAGCAGTACTTC.

The chain carries TRBV5-1 and TRBJ2-5, with a weak D call TRBD2 (5 bases). CDR1 SGHRS and CDR2 YFSETQ come from the germline V gene. The CDR3 totals 12 residues. V shed 2 bases and J shed 7 bases, with 9 bases lying between them. For the CDR3, the DNA is TGCGCCAGCAGCTTTCGGGGTGGGACCCAGTACTTC. It codes for CASSFRGGTQYF.

The gene calls are TRBV27 and TRBJ2-5; TRBD2 agrees at 16 bases. CDR1 and CDR2 (germline): MNHEY, SMNVEV (reference sequence). The CDR3 sequence is 18 residues long. Germline trimming cut 5 bases from V and 5 bases from J; bases unmatched to any gene: 11. For the CDR3, the DNA is TGTGCCAGCAGTCGGGGACTAGCGGGGGGGCCTATCGGCGAGACCCAGTACTTC. Translated: CASSRGLAGGPIGETQYF.

The chain employs TRBV5-6 and TRBJ2-3; D unclear. This CDR3 contains 12 residues. V was trimmed by 3 bases and J by 2 bases, leaving 4 bases between them. Germline lookup yields CDR1 SGHDT and CDR2 YYEEEE. The CDR3: CASSSSTDTQYF. The CDR3 region has the DNA TGTGCCAGCAGCTCGTCCACAGATACGCAGTATTTT.

CDR3 nucleotide sequence: TGTGCCAGCAGCTCCCTAGCCCCAGAGACCCAGTACTTC. It encodes CASSSLAPETQYF. This chain joins TRBV7-2 and TRBJ2-5; tentatively, D is TRBD2 (5 bases). Trimming took 4 bases from V and 4 from J, leaving 10 bases between them. The CDR3 is 13 residues long. Germline-derived CDR1 and CDR2 are SGHTA and FQGNSA.